These 8 T cell receptor beta chains came from one sample sequenced in a study of blood T cell repertoires in COVID-19. Data came from immunoSEQ multiplex PCR; TCRdb stores just in-frame clones and leaves some out. The sample has about 48,000 clones, about nine tenths seen once. Source material: peripheral blood. The receptors originated from a woman aged 80 or over with COVID-19, enrolled during active disease.

This clone was picked up one time. The chain carries TRBV6-5 and TRBJ2-7; 7 bases line up with TRBD2. After removal of 6 bases from V and 2 bases from J, the junction contained 7 bases not matched to a gene. CDR3 size: 14 residues. CDR1 MNHEY and CDR2 SVGAGI come from the germline V gene. In nucleotides, the CDR3 is TGTGCCAGCAGGGGGACTATTCCCCCCTACGAGCAGTACTTC. It yields the protein CASRGTIPPYEQYF.

This chain joins TRBV3-1 (or the pseudogene TRBV3-2) and TRBJ1-1; 7 bases are a match to TRBD1. V dropped 1 base and J dropped 0; count of bases not matched to a gene: 8. The CDR3 length is 17 residues. The germline gives CDR1 LGHDT, CDR2 YNNKEL (reference sequence). The CDR3 protein is CASSQARTGAMNTEAFF. In DNA, the CDR3 is TGTGCCAGCAGCCAAGCGCGAACAGGGGCTATGAACACTGAAGCTTTCTTT.

The chain links TRBV7-2 to TRBJ2-3, with D possibly TRBD2 on 5 matching bases. Trimming stripped 0 bases from V and 4 bases from J, with 11 bases between. This CDR3 contains 15 residues. In germline, CDR1 is SGHTA, CDR2 FQGNSA. The CDR3 loop is CASSLARARADTQYF. The CDR3 coding sequence is TGTGCCAGCAGCTTAGCGCGGGCCCGGGCAGATACGCAGTATTTT.

This chain joins TRBV2 and TRBJ1-5, with 9 bases lining up with TRBD1. V lost 10 bases, J lost 4 bases, and 8 bases stayed unmatched. The CDR3 is made up of 14 amino acids. CDR1 and CDR2 from the germline V gene are SNHLY and FYNNEI. The chain's CDR3 is CATTGQGPNQPQHF. CDR3 DNA: TGTGCCACCACGGGACAGGGTCCTAATCAGCCCCAGCATTTT. The full variable domain, in which reference TRBV2 and TRBJ1-5 provide the parts outside the CDR3, is EPEVTQTPSHQVTQMGQEVILRCVPISNHLYFYWYRQILGQKVEFLVSFYNNEISEKSEIFDDQFSVERPDGSNFTLKIRSTKLEDSAMYFCATTGQGPNQPQHFGDGTRLSIL.

The CDR3 region is CASTGGEDTEAFF. The CDR3, as DNA: TGTGCCAGCACCGGAGGGGAGGACACTGAAGCTTTCTTT. The chain is built from TRBV7-9 and TRBJ1-1, with a tentative D call TRBD1 (5 bases). V lost 7 bases to trimming and J lost 3 bases, with 12 bases between them. Germline V gives CDR1 SEHNR, CDR2 FQNEAQ (reference sequence). This CDR3 is built from 13 residues.

The J gene is TRBJ1-2, the V gene TRBV30; 10 bases align to TRBD1. The trim removed 5 bases at V and 4 bases at J, leaving 7 bases unmatched. Germline CDR1 and CDR2: GTSNPN and SVGIG (reference sequence). The CDR3 has 14 amino acids. The CDR3 nucleotides are TGTGCCTGGGGGGGACAGGGGTTCCCCTATGGCTACACCTTC. It translates to CAWGGQGFPYGYTF.

The chain employs TRBV28 and TRBJ1-2; 8 nucleotides align to TRBD1. The V gene end was trimmed by 2 bases and the J gene end by 8 bases; junction bases not matched to a gene: 7. CDR3 length: 14 residues. Germline V gene lookup returns CDR1 MDHEN and CDR2 SYDVKM. CDR3 DNA: TGTGCCAGCAGTTTACCTGGACAGGGAGTAGGCTACACCTTC. It yields the protein CASSLPGQGVGYTF.

The chain joins TRBV7-2 to TRBJ2-1; D uncertain. This CDR3 is 15 amino acids long. Germline CDR1 reads SGHTA; CDR2 reads FQGNSA. The V end was cut by 5 bases, the J end by 0 bases, with 11 bases between. The CDR3 DNA follows: TGTGCCAGCAGCCACGCTCCCGGCTCCTACAATGAGCAGTTCTTC. This sequence encodes CASSHAPGSYNEQFF. Combining the CDR3 with reference TRBV7-2 and TRBJ2-1 gives the whole variable domain GAGVSQSPSNKVTEKGKDVELRCDPISGHTALYWYRQSLGQGLEFLIYFQGNSAPDKSGLPSDRFSAERTGGSVSTLTIQRTQQEDSAVYLCASSHAPGSYNEQFFGPGTRLTVL.